The rows below give T cell receptor beta chains drawn from one sample of a study of CD4 T cells in relation to SARS-CoV-2 and coronaviruses. Sequenced by immunoSEQ multiplex PCR; TCRdb stores in-frame clones only, minus some. The data contain tens of thousands of clones, roughly 80% of them singletons. These receptors' antigens are unknown. Sequenced material: memory CD4+ T cells from PBMCs, cultured in vitro. The receptors stem from an adult with COVID-19. CDR3s include the opening cysteine and the closing phenylalanine or tryptophan. Fields, in order: J gene, D gene, clone size, V gene, CDR3 protein, CDR3 DNA. A D gene is named only where the DNA matches it firmly. A row's size may be missing; if present it is once, few, many or a size class.

J: TRBJ2-7
D: TRBD1
size: NA
V: TRBV6-5
CDR3: CASSLSSGGSYEQYF
DNA: TGTGCCAGCAGTTTATCTTCAGGGGGTTCCTACGAGCAGTACTTC

J: TRBJ2-7
D: NA
size: few
V: TRBV29-1
CDR3: CSVDSVGCEQYF
DNA: TGCAGCGTTGATAGTGTGGGGTGCGAGCAGTACTTC

J: TRBJ1-3
D: TRBD1
size: NA
V: TRBV2
CDR3: CASSGQGASSGNTIYF
DNA: TGTGCCAGCAGTGGACAGGGGGCAAGCTCTGGAAACACCATATATTTT

J: TRBJ2-1
D: NA
size: NA
V: TRBV30
CDR3: CAWSVLKALSGRVNEQFF
DNA: TGTGCCTGGAGTGTACTCAAGGCTTTGAGCGGGCGGGTCAATGAGCAGTTCTTC

J: TRBJ2-7
D: TRBD2
size: NA
V: TRBV27
CDR3: CASRSLAGVYEQYF
DNA: TGTGCCAGCAGGTCACTAGCGGGAGTCTACGAGCAGTACTTC

J: TRBJ2-2
D: NA
size: NA
V: TRBV6-2/TRBV6-3
CDR3: CASSWTAANTGELFF
DNA: TGTGCCAGCAGTTGGACAGCGGCGAACACCGGGGAGCTGTTTTTT

J: TRBJ2-1
D: NA
size: few
V: TRBV6-8
CDR3: CAKAAAYNEQFF
DNA: TGTGCCAAGGCGGCGGCCTACAATGAGCAGTTCTTC

J: TRBJ2-3
D: TRBD2
size: NA
V: TRBV28
CDR3: CASSWGAGGSTDTQYF
DNA: TGTGCCAGCAGTTGGGGTGCGGGAGGCAGCACAGATACGCAGTATTTT

J: TRBJ2-2
D: NA
size: NA
V: TRBV5-8
CDR3: CASSLYTGELFF
DNA: TGTGCCAGCAGCTTATATACCGGGGAGCTGTTTTTT

J: TRBJ2-5
D: NA
size: NA
V: TRBV5-6
CDR3: CASSLEATGQETQYF
DNA: TGTGCCAGCAGCTTGGAAGCGACAGGACAAGAGACCCAGTACTTC

J: TRBJ2-1
D: TRBD1
size: NA
V: TRBV5-1
CDR3: CASSIRQGAAYNEQFF
DNA: TGCGCCAGCAGCATACGTCAGGGGGCAGCCTACAATGAGCAGTTCTTC

J: TRBJ1-1
D: NA
size: NA
V: TRBV3-1/TRBV3-2
CDR3: CASSPGVPGAEAFF
DNA: TGTGCCAGCAGCCCAGGGGTACCGGGAGCTGAAGCTTTCTTT

J: TRBJ2-1
D: NA
size: NA
V: TRBV4-1
CDR3: CASSHMMKGGNEQFF
DNA: TGCGCCAGCAGCCACATGATGAAGGGAGGCAATGAGCAGTTCTTC

J: TRBJ2-3
D: NA
size: NA
V: TRBV9
CDR3: CASSASARVVDTQYF
DNA: TGTGCCAGCAGCGCAAGCGCCCGGGTGGTAGATACGCAGTATTTT

J: TRBJ2-2
D: TRBD2
size: NA
V: TRBV4-3
CDR3: CASSQDAGGRATGELFF
DNA: TGCGCCAGCAGCCAAGATGCGGGCGGGAGGGCCACCGGGGAGCTGTTTTTT

J: TRBJ1-6
D: TRBD1
size: NA
V: TRBV30
CDR3: CAWSVLGQGVAPLHF
DNA: TGTGCCTGGAGTGTACTTGGGCAGGGGGTTGCACCCCTCCACTTT

J: TRBJ2-3
D: NA
size: NA
V: TRBV21-1
CDR3: CASSKVRFGGGPDTQYF
DNA: TGTGCCAGCAGCAAAGTTCGGTTCGGCGGTGGGCCAGATACGCAGTATTTT

J: TRBJ2-3
D: NA
size: NA
V: TRBV7-8
CDR3: CASSLSPGSDTQYF
DNA: TGTGCCAGCAGCTTATCCCCTGGGTCAGATACGCAGTATTTT

J: TRBJ2-1
D: TRBD2
size: few
V: TRBV4-1
CDR3: CASSQEFNTGGNNEQFF
DNA: TGCGCCAGCAGCCAAGAATTTAACACGGGAGGGAACAATGAGCAGTTCTTC

J: TRBJ2-6
D: NA
size: NA
V: TRBV3-1/TRBV3-2
CDR3: CASSQGGANVLTF
DNA: TGTGCCAGCAGCCAGGGGGGGGCCAACGTCCTGACTTTC

J: TRBJ2-7
D: TRBD2
size: once
V: TRBV25-1
CDR3: CASSDTRGISYEQYF
DNA: TGTGCCAGCAGTGATACGCGGGGGATCTCCTACGAGCAGTACTTC

J: TRBJ1-2
D: TRBD1
size: NA
V: TRBV29-1
CDR3: CSVDPGGSNYGYTF
DNA: TGCAGCGTAGACCCAGGGGGGTCTAACTATGGCTACACCTTC

J: TRBJ2-7
D: TRBD1
size: NA
V: TRBV28
CDR3: CASSLRDSYYEQYF
DNA: TGTGCCAGCAGTCTCCGGGACAGCTACTACGAGCAGTACTTC

J: TRBJ2-7
D: NA
size: once
V: TRBV7-2
CDR3: CASSSQTSAEQYF
DNA: TGTGCCAGCAGCTCCCAAACTAGTGCGGAGCAGTACTTC

J: TRBJ2-7
D: NA
size: once
V: TRBV20-1
CDR3: CSARDLYEQYF
DNA: TGCAGTGCTAGAGACCTCTACGAGCAGTACTTC

J: TRBJ2-4
D: NA
size: NA
V: TRBV28
CDR3: CASSSMRSVAKNIQYF
DNA: TGTGCCAGCAGTTCAATGCGGTCTGTAGCCAAAAACATTCAGTACTTC

J: TRBJ2-3
D: NA
size: NA
V: TRBV7-8
CDR3: CASSLAVGTDTQYF
DNA: TGTGCCAGCAGCTTAGCCGTGGGCACAGATACGCAGTATTTT

J: TRBJ2-2
D: TRBD1
size: NA
V: TRBV24-1
CDR3: CATSDTGVTGELFF
DNA: TGTGCCACCAGTGATACAGGGGTCACCGGGGAGCTGTTTTTT

J: TRBJ2-7
D: NA
size: NA
V: TRBV28
CDR3: CATGLGTYEQYF
DNA: TGTGCCACGGGACTGGGGACCTACGAGCAGTACTTC

J: TRBJ1-1
D: TRBD1
size: NA
V: TRBV29-1
CDR3: CSVESGTGIGAFF
DNA: TGCAGCGTTGAATCCGGGACAGGGATTGGAGCTTTCTTT

J: TRBJ2-1
D: TRBD2
size: NA
V: TRBV24-1
CDR3: CATSDWTSGRNEQFF
DNA: TGTGCCACCAGTGATTGGACTAGCGGGCGGAATGAGCAGTTCTTC

J: TRBJ2-1
D: NA
size: NA
V: TRBV15
CDR3: CATSQGLSYNEQFF
DNA: TGTGCCACCAGTCAGGGCCTCTCCTACAATGAGCAGTTCTTC

J: TRBJ1-2
D: NA
size: NA
V: TRBV9
CDR3: CASSSRMDSLYGYTF
DNA: TGTGCCAGCAGCTCGCGCATGGACAGCCTCTATGGCTACACCTTC

J: TRBJ1-2
D: NA
size: few
V: TRBV28
CDR3: CATYPGVGYGYTF
DNA: TGTGCCACTTACCCAGGGGTAGGGTATGGCTACACCTTC

J: TRBJ1-5
D: NA
size: NA
V: TRBV28
CDR3: CASSPPYGEGRQPQHF
DNA: TGTGCCAGCAGTCCTCCGTATGGAGAGGGGCGACAGCCCCAGCATTTT

J: TRBJ2-2
D: NA
size: NA
V: TRBV7-3
CDR3: CASSSFSNTGELFF
DNA: TGTGCCAGCAGCTCCTTTAGTAACACCGGGGAGCTGTTTTTT

J: TRBJ2-7
D: TRBD2
size: once
V: TRBV7-8
CDR3: CASSLEGGRATYEQYF
DNA: TGTGCCAGCAGCTTAGAAGGCGGGAGGGCCACATACGAGCAGTACTTC

J: TRBJ1-5
D: NA
size: NA
V: TRBV10-3
CDR3: CAISTGQQPQHF
DNA: TGTGCCATTAGTACAGGTCAACAGCCCCAGCATTTT

J: TRBJ2-1
D: TRBD2
size: NA
V: TRBV27
CDR3: CASSLGTILAGVHNEQFF
DNA: TGTGCCAGCAGTTTAGGGACAATACTAGCGGGAGTTCACAATGAGCAGTTCTTC

J: TRBJ2-1
D: NA
size: once
V: TRBV9
CDR3: CASSVDDYNEQFF
DNA: TGTGCCAGCAGCGTAGATGACTACAATGAGCAGTTCTTC

J: TRBJ2-7
D: NA
size: NA
V: TRBV18
CDR3: CASSPGRAAYEQYF
DNA: TGTGCCAGCTCCCCTGGCAGGGCCGCATACGAGCAGTACTTC

J: TRBJ2-3
D: NA
size: NA
V: TRBV5-1
CDR3: CASIGGGTDTQYF
DNA: TGCGCCAGCATAGGAGGGGGAACAGATACGCAGTATTTT

J: TRBJ2-7
D: TRBD1
size: few
V: TRBV27
CDR3: CASSLSITGVSNEQYF
DNA: TGTGCCAGCAGTTTATCGATCACAGGGGTAAGCAACGAGCAGTACTTC

J: TRBJ2-5
D: TRBD1
size: NA
V: TRBV2
CDR3: CASAGGRTGGGETQYF
DNA: TGTGCCAGCGCCGGGGGCCGGACAGGGGGTGGAGAGACCCAGTACTTC

J: TRBJ1-3
D: NA
size: NA
V: TRBV28
CDR3: CASSPAGAGNTIYF
DNA: TGTGCCAGCAGCCCGGCGGGGGCTGGAAACACCATATATTTT

J: TRBJ2-2
D: TRBD2
size: few
V: TRBV19
CDR3: CASSPVSGRGTGELFF
DNA: TGTGCCAGTAGTCCAGTTAGCGGGAGGGGAACCGGGGAGCTGTTTTTT

J: TRBJ2-1
D: TRBD1
size: NA
V: TRBV6-5
CDR3: CASRRTGYNEQFF
DNA: TGTGCCAGCAGGCGGACAGGCTACAATGAGCAGTTCTTC

J: TRBJ2-7
D: NA
size: NA
V: TRBV7-3
CDR3: CASSSSGSLGEQYF
DNA: TGTGCCAGCAGCTCGTCGGGGAGCCTGGGCGAGCAGTACTTC

J: TRBJ1-1
D: TRBD1
size: NA
V: TRBV2
CDR3: CASSATTGGTEAFF
DNA: TGTGCCAGCAGTGCTACGACAGGGGGCACTGAAGCTTTCTTT

J: TRBJ2-1
D: NA
size: NA
V: TRBV7-3
CDR3: CASSLAGDYNEQFF
DNA: TGTGCCAGCAGCTTAGCAGGGGACTACAATGAGCAGTTCTTC

J: TRBJ2-1
D: NA
size: NA
V: TRBV12-3/TRBV12-4
CDR3: CASSQRGVNEQFF
DNA: TGTGCCAGCAGTCAACGAGGGGTCAATGAGCAGTTCTTC

J: TRBJ2-6
D: NA
size: once
V: TRBV9
CDR3: CASSFPPFSGANVLTF
DNA: TGTGCCAGCAGCTTTCCTCCTTTCTCTGGGGCCAACGTCCTGACTTTC

J: TRBJ1-2
D: TRBD1
size: NA
V: TRBV15
CDR3: CATSRNRQGGYGYTF
DNA: TGTGCCACCAGCAGAAACCGACAGGGAGGGTATGGCTACACCTTC

J: TRBJ2-7
D: NA
size: NA
V: TRBV7-2
CDR3: CASSWTTAYEQYF
DNA: TGTGCCAGCAGCTGGACAACGGCGTACGAGCAGTACTTC

J: TRBJ2-5
D: NA
size: NA
V: TRBV4-1
CDR3: CASSHADYAQETQYF
DNA: TGCGCCAGCAGCCACGCAGACTATGCTCAAGAGACCCAGTACTTC

J: TRBJ2-7
D: NA
size: NA
V: TRBV28
CDR3: CASRIQGRRTYEQYF
DNA: TGTGCCAGCAGGATACAGGGTAGGCGAACCTACGAGCAGTACTTC

J: TRBJ2-7
D: TRBD2
size: few
V: TRBV7-8
CDR3: CASSLGLAGVLREQYF
DNA: TGTGCCAGCAGCTTAGGACTAGCGGGAGTACTTCGCGAGCAGTACTTC

J: TRBJ2-7
D: TRBD2
size: once
V: TRBV27
CDR3: CASSKKPGTSGSYEQYF
DNA: TGTGCCAGCAGCAAGAAACCCGGGACTAGCGGATCCTACGAGCAGTACTTC